What follows is one T cell receptor beta chain and its context. This entry belongs to a study of T cell changes during pregnancy in multiple sclerosis. Clones were read by immunoSEQ multiplex PCR, and TCRdb kept only the in-frame ones, dropping some. The data contain 40,000 to 50,000 clones, roughly 94% of them seen just once; the ten biggest clones take up approximately 0.31%. The source is a female donor with multiple sclerosis, enrolled in a pregnancy study. Here the sequenced sample was CD4+ T cells from peripheral blood mononuclear cells, taken in the third trimester of pregnancy.

CDR3 in amino acids: CASARGTGLYEQYF. In DNA, the CDR3 is TGCGCCAGCGCCAGGGGGACAGGCCTCTACGAGCAGTACTTC. The rearrangement uses TRBV5-1 and TRBJ2-7; 8 bases match TRBD1. Unmatched junction bases numbered 9, after V lost 7 bases and J lost 3 bases. The CDR3 totals 14 residues. Looked up from germline, CDR1 is SGHRS and CDR2 is YFSETQ.